This paragraph covers one TCR beta chain sequence. No antigen is known for it. These data are taken from a study of monozygotic twins with inflammatory bowel disease. Study-level points and caveats: With others, IBD patients shared fewer clonotypes than healthy twins did, especially with disease activity. In these data, no single strong IBD-associated signal or clonotype received support. For repertoire similarity, concordant twins did not differ from discordant twins, possibly because power was limited.

TCRdb reprocessed the 5' RACE reads, with one entry per CDR3 protein and no DNA. The specimen's table records about 140,000 distinct CDR3 sequences. Blood samples measuring 2.5 ml were taken per donor. Germline assignment: CDR1 LGHNA and CDR2 YSLEER. The CDR3 is 16 residues long. The TCR sequence derives from a human donor with ulcerative colitis or Crohn's disease, or a healthy co-twin of an affected twin (not recorded which). The V call is TRBV4-3, the J call TRBJ2-7; TCRdb picks TRBD1, but there is no DNA to check that call. The specimen sequenced was blood. CDR3 in amino acids: CASSQDPGRGSYEQYF.